A single sample gave rise to the 16 T cell receptor beta chains below, sequenced in a study of cytomegalovirus exposure and HLA in healthy donors. A multiplex PCR was run with 60 Vbeta primers and 13 Jbeta primers. Profiling relied on immunoSEQ multiplex PCR, and the TCRdb table lists in-frame clones only, not all of them. The table records approximately 180,000 clones, approximately 78% of them present only once. The sequenced material came from PBMCs. The receptors were gathered from a woman in her fifties or sixties in good health and CMV-seropositive.

The genes are TRBV11-1 and TRBJ1-1; 10 bases are shared with TRBD1. CDR3 length: 15 residues. After removal of 1 base from V and 1 base from J, the junction contained 0 bases not matched to a gene. Germline CDR1 and CDR2: SGHAT and FQDESV (reference sequence). The CDR3 nucleotides read TGTGCCAGCAGCTTAGGGACAGGGGGGAACACTGAAGCTTTCTTT. Amino acids: CASSLGTGGNTEAFF.

This clone was picked up a small number of times. The chain joins TRBV19 to TRBJ2-2; TRBD1 aligns across 12 bases. This CDR3 is 15 amino acids long. V shed 3 bases and J 6 bases; nucleotides not matched to a gene: 2. Germline V gene sequence: CDR1 LNHDA, CDR2 SQIVND (reference sequence). CDR3 nucleotide sequence: TGTGCCAGTAGTATCCGGGACAGGGGGCCCGGGGAGCTGTTTTTT. This codes for CASSIRDRGPGELFF.

V gene TRBV6-6 combines with J gene TRBJ1-5; no firm D call. Trimming pared 6 bases from V and 5 bases from J, leaving 11 bases between. Germline V CDR1 and CDR2: MNHNY, SVGAGI (reference sequence). The CDR3 extends over 13 amino acids. CDR3 sequence reads: CASRITGDQPQHF. CDR3 nucleotide sequence: TGTGCCAGCAGAATAACTGGAGATCAGCCCCAGCATTTT.

This chain connects TRBV7-8 to TRBJ1-2; 8 bases fit TRBD1. The V gene's germline CDR1 is SGHVS and CDR2 FQNEAQ. CDR3 length: 15 amino acids. Trimming at V came to 5 bases and at J to 0 bases, leaving 5 bases not matched to a gene. The CDR3 nucleotides are TGTGCCAGCAGCCCCCGGACAGGGCCTAACTATGGCTACACCTTC. The encoded protein is CASSPRTGPNYGYTF.

This clone was observed a few times. The chain carries TRBV9 and TRBJ2-5, with 10 bases fitting TRBD2. Germline loops: CDR1 SGDLS, CDR2 YYNGEE. The CDR3 has 15 amino acids. V shed 4 bases, J shed 0 bases, and the junction held 3 bases outside the gene matches. Written as DNA, the CDR3 is TGTGCCAGCAGCCCAGGGACTAGCGACCAAGAGACCCAGTACTTC. Protein product: CASSPGTSDQETQYF.

The chain uses TRBV4-1 and TRBJ2-3; D ambiguous. The CDR3 runs to 15 residues. Germline loops: CDR1 MGHRA, CDR2 YSYEKL. Trimming took 0 bases from V and 2 from J, leaving 9 bases between them. CDR3 region: CASSQDTGFTDTQYF. The CDR3, as DNA: TGCGCCAGCAGCCAAGATACCGGGTTCACAGATACGCAGTATTTT.

This chain uses TRBV4-1 with TRBJ1-1, with D possibly matching TRBD1 (5 bases). The ends were cut back, 2 bases at V and 5 bases at J, with 15 bases in the middle. The CDR3 has 15 amino acids. The germline gives CDR1 MGHRA, CDR2 YSYEKL. The CDR3 DNA follows: TGCGCCAGCAGCCAACCCTCGGGGGATTATACTGAAGCTTTCTTT. This translates into CASSQPSGDYTEAFF.

This clone was counted ten times or more. The chain is built from TRBV20-1 and TRBJ2-2; no firm D call. The CDR3 consists of 11 residues. Germline V lookup: CDR1 DFQATT, CDR2 SNEGSKA (reference sequence). V shed 6 bases and J shed 8 bases, with 10 bases lying between them. This chain's CDR3 is CSARHRGELFF. The CDR3 DNA reads TGCAGTGCCCGACATCGAGGGGAGCTGTTTTTT.

This clone came up a few times. The V and J genes are TRBV30 and TRBJ1-1; D is possibly TRBD1 (6 bases). V lost 0 bases, J lost 4 bases, and 9 bases lay in between. There are 13 residues in the CDR3. Germline-derived CDR1 and CDR2 are GTSNPN and SVGIG (reference sequence). Here the CDR3 reads CAWSVQGFTEAFF. The CDR3 DNA is TGTGCCTGGAGTGTACAGGGCTTCACTGAAGCTTTCTTT.

The chain employs TRBV5-1 and TRBJ1-2, with 9 bases identical to TRBD1. CDR1 is SGHRS, CDR2 YFSETQ, per germline. V gave up 2 bases and J gave up 4 bases; unmatched junction bases: 12. The CDR3 has 17 amino acids. CDR3 sequence reads: CASSLGGQGISGYGYTF. CDR3 bases: TGCGCCAGCAGCTTAGGCGGACAGGGGATATCTGGCTATGGCTACACCTTC.

The genes are TRBV7-8 and TRBJ2-5; D call uncertain. The J call may be wrong; the DNA end is better matched by TRBJ2-7. Germline V gene lookup returns CDR1 SGHVS and CDR2 FQNEAQ. This CDR3 contains 15 residues. Written as DNA, the CDR3 is TGTGCCAGCAGCCCGACACGGCTACCCTCCTACGAGCAGTACTTC. Translated: CASSPTRLPSYEQYF.

The chain combines TRBV6-1 with TRBJ2-5; TRBD1 is a possible D gene (5 bases). This CDR3 comprises 14 residues. The V end was cut by 2 bases, the J end by 6 bases, with 13 bases between. Germline V lookup: CDR1 MNHNS, CDR2 SASEGT. CDR3 region: CASSETQGEQTQYF. The CDR3 nucleotides read TGTGCCAGCAGTGAAACCCAGGGTGAACAGACCCAGTACTTC.

The chain links TRBV25-1 to TRBJ1-3, with 10 bases that match TRBD1. Germline CDR1 reads MGHDK; CDR2 reads SYGVNS. The CDR3 covers 15 residues. V shed 6 bases and J 2 bases; nucleotides not matched to a gene: 4. As DNA, the CDR3 is TGTGCCAGCAGCCCAGGGACAGGGGCTGGAAACACCATATATTTT. It is translated as CASSPGTGAGNTIYF.

V usage is TRBV18 and J usage is TRBJ2-1; D gene uncertain. Trimming stripped 3 bases from V and 0 bases from J, with 12 bases between. Germline V gives CDR1 KGHSH, CDR2 LQKENI. The CDR3 sequence is 16 residues long. CDR3 in DNA: TGTGCCAGCTCACCTCAGGTCATCAGCTCCTACAATGAGCAGTTCTTC. This encodes CASSPQVISSYNEQFF.

The chain couples TRBV2 to TRBJ1-6; D is possibly TRBD1 (6 bases). This CDR3 contains 15 residues. Trimming stripped 8 bases from V and 0 bases from J, with 11 bases between. CDR1 and CDR2 from the germline V gene are SNHLY and FYNNEI. Written as DNA, the CDR3 is TGTGCCAGCTTTACAGGGAGCTCCTATAATTCACCCCTCCACTTT. It translates to CASFTGSSYNSPLHF.

The chain is built from TRBV30 and TRBJ2-2; weak D call: TRBD2 (6 bases). V was trimmed by 2 bases and J by 4 bases, leaving 11 bases between them. Germline CDR1 reads GTSNPN; CDR2 reads SVGIG (reference sequence). This CDR3 contains 14 residues. CDR3 region: CAWSKTGGTGELFF. DNA for the CDR3: TGTGCCTGGAGTAAGACCGGGGGCACCGGGGAGCTGTTTTTT.